The 11 T cell receptor beta chains reported below all come from one sample, sequenced in a study of T cells in Graves' hyperthyroidism and ophthalmopathy. Amplification of TCR beta CDR3 regions used RNA as the template. The study used the HTBI primer set for a first-round RT-PCR of the TCR CDR3. TCRdb reprocessed the multiplex PCR reads via MiXCR and lists one record per CDR3 protein. The data contain 600,000 or so distinct CDR3 sequences, around 15% of them singletons. The sequenced sample was blood. The receptor source for this set is a woman between 25 and 40 years old with Graves' hyperthyroidism.

As to this clonotype: This sequence may be a read error, since a much larger clone differs from it by one base. V is TRBV27 and J is TRBJ2-7; 12 nucleotides line up with TRBD2. CDR3 length: 15 amino acids. Unmatched junction bases numbered 3, after V lost 6 bases and J lost 0 bases. From germline, CDR1 is MNHEY and CDR2 SMNVEV (reference sequence). The CDR3 DNA reads TGTGCCAGCAGGGGACTAGCGGGCAGCTCCTACGAGCAGTACTTC. It is translated as CASRGLAGSSYEQYF.

This clonotype was counted at least ten times. The chain is built from TRBV6-5 and TRBJ1-2; D call uncertain. V lost 0 bases, J lost 4 bases, and 6 bases lay in between. This CDR3 is built from 13 residues. Germline-derived CDR1 and CDR2 are MNHEY and SVGAGI. CDR3 DNA: TGTGCCAGCAGTTACTCCACATTCTATGGCTACACCTTC. Residues: CASSYSTFYGYTF.

This clonotype was seen a handful of times. The chain has TRBV3-1 and TRBJ2-3, with D unresolved. This CDR3 is built from 11 residues. The V end lost 0 bases, the J end lost 8 bases, and 3 bases lay between the germline ends. The V gene's germline CDR1 is LGHDT and CDR2 YNNKEL (reference sequence). The CDR3 region has the DNA TGTGCCAGCAGCCAAGATGTTACGCAGTATTTT. This translates into CASSQDVTQYF.

In its sample, this clonotype was seen many times. The chain joins TRBV11-2 to TRBJ2-7; no reliable D call. Germline V gives CDR1 SGHAT, CDR2 FQNNGV. Trimming cost V 2 bases and J 2 bases, with 10 bases left between them. The CDR3 has 14 amino acids. CDR3 DNA sequence: TGTGCCAGCAGCTTAAAAGGGATGACCTACGAGCAGTACTTC. This codes for CASSLKGMTYEQYF.

This clonotype has at least ten counts. The genes are TRBV5-1 and TRBJ2-2; 9 bases line up with TRBD2. This CDR3 has 18 residues. The germline V gene encodes CDR1 SGHRS and CDR2 YFSETQ. J gave up 0 bases and V 4 bases, and 10 bases lay outside the gene matches. The DNA of the CDR3 is TGCGCCAGCAGCCCACAACCAGCGGGAGGTACGAACACCGGGGAGCTGTTTTTT. This gives the protein CASSPQPAGGTNTGELFF.

The chain is built from TRBV19 and TRBJ1-4; D call uncertain. This CDR3 spans 15 amino acids. CDR1 LNHDA and CDR2 SQIVND come from the germline V gene (reference sequence). The V end lost 4 bases, the J end lost 7 bases, and 16 bases lay between the germline ends. Here the CDR3 reads CASSNGRVGGEKLFF. The CDR3 coding sequence is TGTGCCAGTAGTAATGGCCGGGTTGGAGGTGAAAAACTGTTTTTT. Full variable domain (rest looked up from reference TRBV19 and TRBJ1-4): DGGITQSPKYLFRKEGQNVTLSCEQNLNHDAMYWYRQDPGQGLRLIYYSQIVNDFQKGDIAEGYSVSREKKESFPLTVTSAQKNPTAFYLCASSNGRVGGEKLFFGSGTQLSVL.

The V gene is TRBV2, the J gene TRBJ2-2; D is perhaps TRBD2 (6 bases). Germline values: CDR1 SNHLY, CDR2 FYNNEI. CDR3 length: 14 amino acids. V was shortened by 3 bases and J by 4 bases, with 9 bases between the two germline ends. The CDR3 protein is CASSDQGGTGELFF. The CDR3 bases are TGTGCCAGCAGTGATCAGGGAGGCACCGGGGAGCTGTTTTTT.

In this sample, this clonotype turned up many times. The chain couples TRBV5-1 to TRBJ1-2; TRBD1 matches 10 bases. The CDR3 has 15 residues. CDR1 and CDR2 from the germline V gene are SGHRS and YFSETQ. The V gene end was trimmed by 3 bases and the J gene end by 3 bases; junction bases not matched to a gene: 5. The CDR3 here is CASSWRDRGDYGYTF. The CDR3 DNA sequence: TGCGCCAGCAGCTGGCGGGACAGGGGAGACTATGGCTACACCTTC.

The chain recombines TRBV20-1 with TRBJ2-7; possibly TRBD1 or TRBD2 for D (5 bases each). CDR3 length equals 13 residues. CDR1 DFQATT and CDR2 SNEGSKA come from the germline V gene (reference sequence). Trimming removed 8 bases at V and 2 bases at J, with 16 bases between. In DNA form, the CDR3 reads TGCAGTTCAGAGGGGATCGGCGCCTACGAGCAGTACTTC. Translation gives CSSEGIGAYEQYF.

In this sample, this clonotype turned up many times. The chain uses TRBV28 and TRBJ1-2, with TRBD1 matching over 7 bases. J was trimmed by 4 bases and V by 2 bases; bases with no gene match: 4. In germline, CDR1 is MDHEN, CDR2 SYDVKM. This CDR3 has 14 residues. This CDR3 reads CASSLGQVAYGYTF. The CDR3 DNA sequence: TGTGCCAGCAGTTTAGGACAGGTAGCCTATGGCTACACCTTC.

The chain combines TRBV20-1 with TRBJ2-1, with 11 bases identical to TRBD2. There are 14 residues in the CDR3. In germline, CDR1 is DFQATT, CDR2 SNEGSKA (reference sequence). The CDR3 DNA reads as TGCAGCGGTGGACTAGCGGGCGCCTACAATGAGCAGTTCTTC. Its protein product is CSGGLAGAYNEQFF.